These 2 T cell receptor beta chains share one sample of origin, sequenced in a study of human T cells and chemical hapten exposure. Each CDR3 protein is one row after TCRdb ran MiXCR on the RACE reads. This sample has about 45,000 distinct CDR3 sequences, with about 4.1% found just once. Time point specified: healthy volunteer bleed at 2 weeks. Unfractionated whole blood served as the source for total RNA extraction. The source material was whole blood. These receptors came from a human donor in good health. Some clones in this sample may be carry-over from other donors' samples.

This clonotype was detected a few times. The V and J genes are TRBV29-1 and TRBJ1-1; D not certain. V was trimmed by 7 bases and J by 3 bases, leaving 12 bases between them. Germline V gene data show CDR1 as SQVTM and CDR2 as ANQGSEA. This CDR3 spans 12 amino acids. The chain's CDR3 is CSGSRPYTEAFF. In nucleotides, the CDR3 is TGCAGCGGATCGAGGCCCTACACTGAAGCTTTCTTT.

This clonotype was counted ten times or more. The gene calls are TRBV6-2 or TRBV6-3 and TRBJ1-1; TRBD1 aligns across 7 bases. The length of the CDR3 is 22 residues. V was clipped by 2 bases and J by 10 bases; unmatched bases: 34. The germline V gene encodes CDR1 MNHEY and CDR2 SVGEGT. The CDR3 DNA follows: TGTGCCAGCAGTTACCTTTTCCAACCCGACAGGGCGGAGGCAAAGGGAGGTGAGCGAGCTTTCTTT. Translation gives CASSYLFQPDRAEAKGGERAFF.